Shown below are 28 T cell receptor beta chains from a single sample sequenced in a study of CD8+CD57+ T cells in acquired aplastic anemia. It was genomic DNA that served as the template for profiling TCR beta VDJ and CDR3. TCRdb reanalysed the reads using MiXCR and keeps one entry per CDR3 protein. The sample has 100,000 to 150,000 distinct CDR3 sequences, 48% seen once; the top ten hold about 2.3%. Sequenced: sorted CD4+, CD8+, or CD8+CD57+ T cells (not recorded which) from PBMCs. These receptors all come from a human donor in good health, serving as a control.

V gene TRBV4-2 combines with J gene TRBJ2-3; 14 bases map to TRBD2. Germline trimming cut 4 bases from V and 5 bases from J; bases unmatched to any gene: 5. The germline V gene encodes CDR1 LGHNA and CDR2 YNFKEQ. The CDR3 contains 16 residues. In nucleotides, the CDR3 is TGTGCCAGCAGCCCGGGACTAGCGGGAGTGGTAGATACGCAGTATTTT. Protein: CASSPGLAGVVDTQYF.

This rearrangement joins TRBV13 to TRBJ1-6, with 7 bases aligning to TRBD1. The trim removed 5 bases at V and 10 bases at J, leaving 8 bases unmatched. Germline CDR1 PRHDT, CDR2 FYEKMQ (reference sequence). This CDR3 has 14 residues. The DNA for the CDR3 is TGTGCCAGCAGCAGAGGACAGGTCCCCTCACCCCTCCACTTT. It is translated as CASSRGQVPSPLHF.

The chain joins TRBV19 to TRBJ2-7, with 7 positions matching TRBD1. This CDR3 has 13 residues. Germline V gives CDR1 LNHDA, CDR2 SQIVND (reference sequence). With 6 bases clipped from V and 5 bases from J, the junction kept 7 bases outside the gene matches. CDR3 DNA sequence: TGTGCCAGTAGCTCCGACAGGGTCCACGAGCAGTACTTC. Residues: CASSSDRVHEQYF.

CDR3: CASGLERDTEAFF. The CDR3 nucleotides read TGTGCCAGCGGCTTAGAGAGGGACACTGAAGCTTTCTTT. The V and J genes are TRBV2 and TRBJ1-1; D ambiguous. Germline CDR1 and CDR2: SNHLY and FYNNEI. The ends were cut back, 8 bases at V and 3 bases at J, with 13 bases in the middle. CDR3 length: 13 amino acids.

This clonotype was seen a few times. This sequence joins TRBV2 and TRBJ2-7; the D gene is possibly TRBD2 (6 bases). Trimming removed 6 bases from V and 5 bases from J, with 8 bases in between. Germline assignment: CDR1 SNHLY and CDR2 FYNNEI. CDR3 length: 11 amino acids. CDR3 residues: CASRGGNEQYF. CDR3 DNA: TGTGCCAGCAGGGGGGGTAACGAGCAGTACTTC. Variable domain in full (rest from reference TRBV2 and TRBJ2-7): EPEVTQTPSHQVTQMGQEVILRCVPISNHLYFYWYRQILGQKVEFLVSFYNNEISEKSEIFDDQFSVERPDGSNFTLKIRSTKLEDSAMYFCASRGGNEQYFGPGTRLTVT.

This clonotype was counted ten times or more. The CDR3 bases are TGTGCCAGCAGCTGGGCTCGGGGGGAGTGGGAGCAGTACTTC. This gives the protein CASSWARGEWEQYF. The V and J genes are TRBV7-2 and TRBJ2-7; 7 bases map to TRBD2. V lost 4 bases, J lost 7 bases, and 10 bases stayed unmatched. There are 14 residues in the CDR3. The germline V gene has CDR1 SGHTA and CDR2 FQGNSA.

This clonotype was recorded only once. The chain couples TRBV10-2 to TRBJ2-3; D gene uncertain. Germline-derived CDR1 and CDR2 are WSHSY and SAAADI. With 10 bases removed from V and 2 bases from J, the gap between germline ends came to 19 bases. CDR3 length: 15 residues. CDR3 residues: CATLTGRTFTDTQYF. As DNA, the CDR3 is TGCGCCACCCTAACCGGACGGACCTTCACAGATACGCAGTATTTT.

J is TRBJ2-5 and V is TRBV7-9, with D perhaps TRBD2 (6 bases). The DNA end favors TRBJ2-1, so the J call may be wrong. This CDR3 comprises 15 residues. Germline loops: CDR1 SEHNR, CDR2 FQNEAQ (reference sequence). The DNA of the CDR3 is TGTGCCAGCAGCTTAGCACTAGGAGGGGATGATGAGCAGTTCTTC. Translated, it gives CASSLALGGDDEQFF.

This clonotype was seen ten or more times. The chain has TRBV6-5 and TRBJ2-3; D might be TRBD2 (6 bases). The CDR3 loop spans 15 amino acids. The V gene's germline CDR1 is MNHEY and CDR2 SVGAGI. V dropped 4 bases and J dropped 2 bases, with 13 bases sitting between them. In DNA form, the CDR3 reads TGTGCCAGCAGTTTCGGACTACCCTTCACAGATACGCAGTATTTT. It yields the protein CASSFGLPFTDTQYF.

The chain employs TRBV29-1 and TRBJ1-6; D unresolved. The germline V gene encodes CDR1 SQVTM and CDR2 ANQGSEA. The CDR3 totals 13 residues. V lost 4 bases to trimming and J lost 6 bases, with 10 bases between them. CDR3 amino acids: CSVAETLNSPLHF. The CDR3 nucleotides are TGCAGCGTTGCCGAGACACTTAATTCACCCCTCCACTTT.

This chain joins TRBV5-6 and TRBJ1-4; D may be TRBD1 (6 bases). In germline, CDR1 is SGHDT, CDR2 YYEEEE. Trimming pared 4 bases from V and 4 bases from J, leaving 11 bases between. The CDR3 extends over 14 amino acids. For the CDR3, the DNA is TGTGCCAGCAGCCCCGGACAGCTTAATGAAAAACTGTTTTTT. Its protein product is CASSPGQLNEKLFF. The whole variable domain, filled in from reference TRBV5-6 and TRBJ1-4, reads DAGVTQSPTHLIKTRGQQVTLRCSPKSGHDTVSWYQQALGQGPQFIFQYYEEEERQRGNFPDRFSGHQFPNYSSELNVNALLLGDSALYLCASSPGQLNEKLFFGSGTQLSVL.

Turning to this clonotype: Possible read error: a much larger clone is one base away. The chain recombines TRBV4-3 with TRBJ2-3; 11 bases fit TRBD2. The CDR3 is 17 amino acids. CDR1 is LGHNA, CDR2 YSLEER, per germline. V dropped 4 bases and J dropped 4; count of bases not matched to a gene: 10. The CDR3 region is CASSPPKLAGGPDTQYF. In nucleotides, the CDR3 is TGCGCCAGCAGCCCTCCAAAGCTAGCGGGGGGACCAGATACGCAGTATTTT.

CDR3 DNA sequence: TGTGCCATCAGGATTAGCGGGGGGTTCACAGATACGCAGTATTTT. It is translated as CAIRISGGFTDTQYF. This chain joins TRBV10-3 and TRBJ2-3, with 10 bases identical to TRBD2. The CDR3 runs 15 residues. V gave up 6 bases and J gave up 2 bases; unmatched junction bases: 5. The germline CDR1 and CDR2 sequences are ENHRY and SYGVKD.

The V gene is TRBV20-1, the J gene TRBJ2-3; 7 bases fit TRBD2. CDR3 length: 16 residues. Germline CDR1 DFQATT, CDR2 SNEGSKA (reference sequence). V shed 3 bases and J 5 bases; nucleotides not matched to a gene: 14. The CDR3: CSASKPSGPAGDTQYF. The CDR3 DNA sequence: TGCAGTGCTAGTAAGCCTAGCGGCCCGGCGGGAGATACGCAGTATTTT.

The chain uses TRBV9 and TRBJ2-7; possible D gene TRBD2, 5 bases. The germline V and J ends were trimmed by 0 bases and 2 bases, with 15 bases remaining between them. The CDR3 runs 16 residues. Germline loops: CDR1 SGDLS, CDR2 YYNGEE. The CDR3 here is CASSVERSGGPYEQYF. DNA for the CDR3: TGTGCCAGCAGCGTAGAACGCAGCGGAGGACCCTACGAGCAGTACTTC.

This clonotype has a count of ten or more. V gene TRBV27 combines with J gene TRBJ1-1, with a tentative D call TRBD1 (6 bases). Germline V CDR1 and CDR2: MNHEY, SMNVEV (reference sequence). The ends were cut back, 11 bases at V and 0 bases at J, with 13 bases in the middle. This CDR3 has 13 amino acids. CDR3 coding DNA: TGTGCCCGATGGACAGCCTTGAACACTGAAGCTTTCTTT. The encoded protein is CARWTALNTEAFF.

This clonotype occurred many times. This chain connects TRBV2 to TRBJ2-5, with 7 bases identical to TRBD2. The ends lost 3 bases at V and 9 bases at J; junction bases unmatched: 1. Germline CDR1 and CDR2: SNHLY and FYNNEI. The CDR3 sequence is 11 residues long. CDR3 coding DNA: TGTGCCAGCAGTGAGGGGGGGGCCCAGTACTTC. Its protein is CASSEGGAQYF.

Concerning this clonotype: Since no conserved phenylalanine or tryptophan closes the CDR3, a read error is the likely cause. V is TRBV7-8 and J is TRBJ2-3; TRBD1 might be the D (6 bases). The CDR3 has 16 residues. In germline, CDR1 is SGHVS, CDR2 FQNEAQ. CDR3 sequence (DNA): TGTGCCAGCAGCTCAAGGACACCAGGGGTCCCAGACACGCAGTATCTT. Amino acids: CASSSRTPGVPDTQYL.

This clonotype was picked up many times. This sequence joins TRBV7-2 and TRBJ1-1, with TRBD1 identical over 8 bases. In germline, CDR1 is SGHTA, CDR2 FQGNSA. This CDR3 has 14 amino acids. The J segment lost 4 bases and the V segment lost 5 bases, leaving 6 bases of the junction unmatched. This chain's CDR3 is CASSPRQGTTEAFF. CDR3 coding DNA: TGTGCCAGCAGCCCGAGACAGGGGACCACTGAAGCTTTCTTT.

This clonotype was observed once. It may be a read error: a sequence one base away is much more abundant. The rearrangement uses TRBV5-1 and TRBJ1-3; D call uncertain. Germline V gene data show CDR1 as SGHRS and CDR2 as YFSETQ. The length of the CDR3 is 15 residues. The CDR3 is CARSLDGVTRNTIYF. CDR3 coding DNA: TGCGCCCGCAGCTTGGATGGGGTAACAAGAAACACCATATATTTT.

The chain links TRBV15 to TRBJ2-7; TRBD1 or TRBD2 may be the D gene (5 bases each). Looked up from germline, CDR1 is LNHNV and CDR2 is YYDKDF (reference sequence). CDR3 length equals 17 residues. V dropped 0 bases and J dropped 0 bases, with 15 bases sitting between them. DNA for the CDR3: TGTGCCACCAGCAGAGATGGTCCAGGGACCTCCTCCTACGAGCAGTACTTC. Its translation is CATSRDGPGTSSYEQYF.

This sequence joins TRBV2 and TRBJ2-7, with D perhaps being TRBD1 or TRBD2 (5 bases each). The CDR3 is 13 residues long. Germline V gene sequence: CDR1 SNHLY, CDR2 FYNNEI. Trimming shortened V by 5 bases and J by 7 bases, and 15 bases separated the two germline ends. The CDR3 protein is CASSLPGPGEQYF. CDR3 in DNA: TGTGCCAGCAGTTTGCCAGGGCCGGGGGAGCAGTACTTC.

This clonotype was counted at least ten times. The rearrangement uses TRBV25-1 and TRBJ2-7; possibly TRBD2 for D (7 bases). With 5 bases removed from V and 4 bases from J, the gap between germline ends came to 21 bases. Germline V gives CDR1 MGHDK, CDR2 SYGVNS. The CDR3 is made up of 16 amino acids. The CDR3 DNA follows: TGTGCCAGCAGTCGAGGGGGGGGGACGAGACCTTACGAGCAGTACTTC. This translates into CASSRGGGTRPYEQYF.

The CDR3 protein is CASSSGWRETQYF. As DNA, the CDR3 is TGTGCCAGCAGCTCAGGTTGGCGTGAGACCCAGTACTTC. The chain carries TRBV7-9 and TRBJ2-5; D gene ambiguous. This CDR3 has 13 residues. Germline CDR1 reads SEHNR; CDR2 reads FQNEAQ (reference sequence). Trimming took 4 bases from V and 5 from J, leaving 11 bases between them.

This clonotype was detected ten times or more. The V and J genes are TRBV7-2 and TRBJ2-7, with 8 nucleotides matching TRBD1. Germline values: CDR1 SGHTA, CDR2 FQGNSA. This CDR3 region has 14 residues. Trimming took 6 bases from V and 3 from J; bases not matched to a gene: 7. The DNA for the CDR3 is TGTGCCAGCAGTCGGACAGGGAATGACTACGAGCAGTACTTC. Translating gives CASSRTGNDYEQYF.

This clonotype came up many times. This chain joins TRBV3-1 and TRBJ2-5; D might be TRBD1 or TRBD2, each matching 5 bases. The length of the CDR3 is 15 residues. The germline V gene has CDR1 LGHDT and CDR2 YNNKEL (reference sequence). V was clipped by 1 base and J by 5 bases, with 14 bases between them. CDR3 coding DNA: TGTGCCAGCAGCCAAGTCATCGGGACCCGGGAGACCCAGTACTTC. Translating it yields CASSQVIGTRETQYF.

This clonotype has only one observation. An end of the junction differs from the germline gene, which may be a read error. V and J are TRBV9 and TRBJ2-7; D is undetermined. The CDR3 is made up of 17 amino acids. Germline CDR1 SGDLS, CDR2 YYNGEE. The CDR3 DNA reads as TGTGCCAGCAGCCAAGCACTGACGGCGGCTCGCACCTACGGGCAGTACTTC. Translated: CASSQALTAARTYGQYF.

This clonotype was recorded once. The chain carries TRBV10-3 and TRBJ1-1; tentative D call: TRBD1 (6 bases). CDR1 is ENHRY and CDR2 is SYGVKD in the germline V gene. V was clipped by 6 bases and J by 3 bases, with 17 bases between them. CDR3 length: 15 amino acids. The CDR3 bases are TGTGCCATCAGCCTTGGGGGGGGCAGCGACACTGAAGCTTTCTTT. Its protein product is CAISLGGGSDTEAFF.